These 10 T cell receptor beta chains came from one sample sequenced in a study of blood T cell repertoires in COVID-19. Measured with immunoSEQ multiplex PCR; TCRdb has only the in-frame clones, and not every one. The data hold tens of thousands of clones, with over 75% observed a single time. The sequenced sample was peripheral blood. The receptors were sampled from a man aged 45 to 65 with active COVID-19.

CDR3 coding DNA: TGTGCCAGCAGTTTCTACTCCTCCCCTGAAGAGACCCAGTACTTC. It yields the protein CASSFYSSPEETQYF. The chain combines TRBV27 with TRBJ2-5; D is unresolved. The CDR3 sequence is 15 residues long. V lost 3 bases, J lost 3 bases, and 14 bases lay in between. The germline gives CDR1 MNHEY, CDR2 SMNVEV (reference sequence).

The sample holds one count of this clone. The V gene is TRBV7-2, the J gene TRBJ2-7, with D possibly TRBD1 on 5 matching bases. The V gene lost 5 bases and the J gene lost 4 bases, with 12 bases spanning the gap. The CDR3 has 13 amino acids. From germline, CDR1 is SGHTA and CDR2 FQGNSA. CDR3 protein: CASSRLGAYEQYF. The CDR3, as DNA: TGTGCCAGCAGCCGCCTAGGGGCTTACGAGCAGTACTTC.

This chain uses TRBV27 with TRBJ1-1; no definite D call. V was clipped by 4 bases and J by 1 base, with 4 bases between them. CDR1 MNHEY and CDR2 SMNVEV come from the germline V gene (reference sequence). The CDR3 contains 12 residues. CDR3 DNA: TGTGCCAGCAGTTCCCGGAACACTGAAGCTTTCTTT. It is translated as CASSSRNTEAFF.

The CDR3 coding sequence is TGTGCCAGCACCCACGACATCGGAACAGATACGCAGTATTTT. It yields the protein CASTHDIGTDTQYF. This chain connects TRBV3-1 (or the pseudogene TRBV3-2) to TRBJ2-3; D remains ambiguous. V gave up 7 bases and J gave up 3 bases, with 14 bases separating them. The CDR3 consists of 14 residues. The germline V gene has CDR1 LGHDT and CDR2 YNNKEL (reference sequence).

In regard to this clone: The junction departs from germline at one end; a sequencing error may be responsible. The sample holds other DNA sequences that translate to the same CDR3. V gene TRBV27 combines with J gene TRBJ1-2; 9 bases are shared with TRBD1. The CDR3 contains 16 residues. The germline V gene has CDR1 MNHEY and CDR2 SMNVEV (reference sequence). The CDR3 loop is CASSLSGDRASYGYTF. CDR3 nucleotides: TGTGCCAGCAGTTTATCGGGGGACAGGGCTTCGTATGGCTACACTTTC.

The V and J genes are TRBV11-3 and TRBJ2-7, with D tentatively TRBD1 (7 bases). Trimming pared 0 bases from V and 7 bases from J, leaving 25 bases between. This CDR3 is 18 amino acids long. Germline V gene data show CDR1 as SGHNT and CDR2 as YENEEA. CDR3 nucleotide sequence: TGTGCCAGCAGCTTAGATTCAGTGAGGGGGCGGGATGCGAGGGAGCAGTACGTC. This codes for CASSLDSVRGRDAREQYV.

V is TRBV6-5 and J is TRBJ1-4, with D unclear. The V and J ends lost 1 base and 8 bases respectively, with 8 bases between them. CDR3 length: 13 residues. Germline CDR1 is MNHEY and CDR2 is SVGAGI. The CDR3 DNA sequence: TGTGCCAGCAGTTACTTCGGGAACGAAAAACTGTTTTTT. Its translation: CASSYFGNEKLFF.

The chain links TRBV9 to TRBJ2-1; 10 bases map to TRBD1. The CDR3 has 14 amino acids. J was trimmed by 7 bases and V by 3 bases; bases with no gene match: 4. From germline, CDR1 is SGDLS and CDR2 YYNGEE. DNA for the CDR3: TGTGCCAGCAGCGCCCGGACAGGGGGAAATGAGCAGTTCTTC. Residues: CASSARTGGNEQFF. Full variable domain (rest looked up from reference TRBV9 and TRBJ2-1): DSGVTQTPKHLITATGQRVTLRCSPRSGDLSVYWYQQSLDQGLQFLIQYYNGEERAKGNILERFSAQQFPDLHSELNLSSLELGDSALYFCASSARTGGNEQFFGPGTRLTVL.

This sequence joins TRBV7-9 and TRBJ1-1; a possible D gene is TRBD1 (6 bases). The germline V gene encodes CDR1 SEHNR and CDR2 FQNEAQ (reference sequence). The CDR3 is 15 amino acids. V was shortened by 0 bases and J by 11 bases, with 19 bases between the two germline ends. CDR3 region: CASSLANTGTGEAFF. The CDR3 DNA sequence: TGTGCCAGCAGCTTAGCCAACACAGGGACCGGAGAGGCTTTCTTT. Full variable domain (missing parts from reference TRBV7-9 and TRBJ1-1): DTGVSQNPRHKITKRGQNVTFRCDPISEHNRLYWYRQTLGQGPEFLTYFQNEAQLEKSRLLSDRFSAERPKGSFSTLEIQRTEQGDSAMYLCASSLANTGTGEAFFGQGTRLTVV.

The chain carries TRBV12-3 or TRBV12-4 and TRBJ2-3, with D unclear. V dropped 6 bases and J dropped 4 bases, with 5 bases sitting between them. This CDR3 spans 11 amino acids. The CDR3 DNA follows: TGTGCCAGCAGCCCTGCAGATACGCAGTATTTT. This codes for CASSPADTQYF.